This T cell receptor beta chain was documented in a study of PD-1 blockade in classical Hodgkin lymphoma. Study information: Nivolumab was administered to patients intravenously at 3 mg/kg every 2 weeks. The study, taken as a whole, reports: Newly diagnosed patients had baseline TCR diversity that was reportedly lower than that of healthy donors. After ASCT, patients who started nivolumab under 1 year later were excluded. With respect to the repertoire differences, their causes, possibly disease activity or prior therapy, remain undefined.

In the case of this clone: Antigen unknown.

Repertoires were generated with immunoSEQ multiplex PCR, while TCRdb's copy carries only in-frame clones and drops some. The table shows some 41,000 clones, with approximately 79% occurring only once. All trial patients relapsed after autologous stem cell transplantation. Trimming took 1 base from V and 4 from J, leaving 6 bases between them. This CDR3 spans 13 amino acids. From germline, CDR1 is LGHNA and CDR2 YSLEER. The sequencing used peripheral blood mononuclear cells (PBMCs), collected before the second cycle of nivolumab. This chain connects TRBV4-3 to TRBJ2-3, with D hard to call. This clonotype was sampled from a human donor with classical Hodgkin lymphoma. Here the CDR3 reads CASSQATADTQYF. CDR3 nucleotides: TGCGCCAGCAGCCAAGCTACGGCAGATACGCAGTATTTT.